This T cell receptor beta chain was captured in a study of PD-1 blockade in classical Hodgkin lymphoma. Sequencing was performed with immunoSEQ multiplex PCR; in TCRdb, only in-frame clones are kept and a portion is missing. This table has more than 140,000 clones, approximately 80% appearing once. Points on this clone: Antigen: not known.

Patients all relapsed after autologous stem cell transplantation, and there was variation in brentuximab vedotin exposure. Overall study results and limits: Patients excluded were those beginning nivolumab under 1 year after ASCT.

CDR1 and CDR2 (germline): MNHEY, SMNVEV (reference sequence). V trimming: 5 bases; J trimming: 1 base; junction bases outside the gene matches: 9. The length of the CDR3 is 16 residues. This sequence originates from a human donor with classical Hodgkin lymphoma. The specimen comprised peripheral blood mononuclear cells (PBMCs), sampled before the second cycle of nivolumab. The chain has TRBV27 and TRBJ2-3, with 7 bases that match TRBD2. CDR3 amino acids: CASSRSLATGTDTQYF. The CDR3 coding sequence is TGTGCCAGCAGTAGATCACTAGCGACTGGCACAGATACGCAGTATTTT.